The rows below give T cell receptor beta chains drawn from one sample of a study of human T cells and chemical hapten exposure. One entry per CDR3 protein results from TCRdb running MiXCR on the RACE reads. This sample carries about 80,000 distinct CDR3 sequences, roughly 11% of them seen once, and the ten largest clones take around 1.5%. Material: whole blood, obtained in connection with sensitization to the hapten diphenylcyclopropenone (DPC). These receptors came from a man younger than 35 with alopecia areata. Some clones in this sample may be carry-over from other donors' samples. Each CDR3 is given with its conserved first and last residue. A D gene is named only where the DNA matches it firmly. Rows may omit the clone size; those that give it use once, few, many or a size class.

CDR3 DNA,CDR3 protein,D gene,J gene,V gene,clone size
TGCGCCAGCAGCCAAGATTTACGGATAATGAACACCGGGGAGCTGTTTTTT,CASSQDLRIMNTGELFF,NA,TRBJ2-2,TRBV4-3,many
TGTGCCAGCAGCTACAGTGGGGATACGCAGTATTTT,CASSYSGDTQYF,NA,TRBJ2-3,TRBV7-6,NA
TGCAGCGTCCCACCGACAGGAGACTATGGCTACACCTTC,CSVPPTGDYGYTF,NA,TRBJ1-2,TRBV29-1,many
TGTGCCAGCAGGACCGGGACAGGGTTTGGCTACACCTTC,CASRTGTGFGYTF,TRBD1,TRBJ1-2,TRBV6-2/TRBV6-3,few
TGTGCCAGCAGCTTGGCTAGTGGCGAGGATGAGCAGTTCTTC,CASSLASGEDEQFF,NA,TRBJ2-1,TRBV7-9,NA
TGTGCCAGCAGCGGGGCCCCAGGCCCTGGCTACACCTTC,CASSGAPGPGYTF,NA,TRBJ1-2,TRBV11-1,many
TGCGCCAGCAGCCAAGACCGCGGGGGGGGTGAAGAGACCCAGTACTTC,CASSQDRGGGEETQYF,TRBD2,TRBJ2-5,TRBV4-3,few
TGTGCCAGCAGCTTAAGTACTCTTCCTTGGGATGAGCAGTTCTTC,CASSLSTLPWDEQFF,NA,TRBJ2-1,TRBV7-2,many
TGTGCCAGCTCACCCGGGACAGTGGGTAACTATGGCTACACCTTC,CASSPGTVGNYGYTF,TRBD1,TRBJ1-2,TRBV18,few
TGTGCCAGCAGCTTAGACAGTTCGTGGGGGCGGGAGACCCAGTACTTC,CASSLDSSWGRETQYF,NA,TRBJ2-5,TRBV11-2,NA
TGTGCCAGCAGCTTAGGGACAGGGAATGAGCAGTTCTTC,CASSLGTGNEQFF,TRBD1,TRBJ2-1,TRBV7-7,medium-sized
TGTGCCAGCAGCTCACCGCGGACAGGGGCGGGGTACAATGAGCAGTTCTTC,CASSSPRTGAGYNEQFF,TRBD1,TRBJ2-1,TRBV7-8,many
TGTGCCAGCAGTTATGGGAATCAGCCCCAGCATTTT,CASSYGNQPQHF,NA,TRBJ1-5,TRBV6-2/TRBV6-3,many
TGTGCCAGCAGCGCGGGACAGGGTCCAGCGCACGAGCAGTACTTC,CASSAGQGPAHEQYF,TRBD1,TRBJ2-7,TRBV9,few
TGCAGTGCTAGTTTGAGGGGGCCCGTGGTGAACGAGCAGTACTTC,CSASLRGPVVNEQYF,TRBD1,TRBJ2-7,TRBV20-1,few
TGTGCTAGTGGTCGGGACAGCCCGGGCGGCACCGGGGAGCTGTTTTTT,CASGRDSPGGTGELFF,TRBD1,TRBJ2-2,TRBV12-5,few
TGTGCCAGCAGTTACCCGACCGCCCAGGTCAATTCACCCCTCCACTTT,CASSYPTAQVNSPLHF,NA,TRBJ1-6,TRBV6-2/TRBV6-3,many
TGTGCCAGCCGCTCTCTCACACGAGGGACCAACATTCAGTACTTC,CASRSLTRGTNIQYF,NA,TRBJ2-4,TRBV27,many
TGCAGTGCCGGCGATTGGTCTCGGACTAAAGATGAGCAGTTCTTC,CSAGDWSRTKDEQFF,NA,TRBJ2-1,TRBV20-1,few
TGTGCCACCCACCGGACAGGGGGGAACACTGAAGCTTTCTTT,CATHRTGGNTEAFF,TRBD1,TRBJ1-1,TRBV28,many
TGCGCCAGCAGCTTGGGGGGCTGGTACAATGAGCAGTTCTTC,CASSLGGWYNEQFF,NA,TRBJ2-1,TRBV5-1,NA
TGTGCCAGCAGTGTGACAGGGCTCCTTAGGACGGATAGCAATCAGCCCCAGCATTTT,CASSVTGLLRTDSNQPQHF,TRBD1,TRBJ1-5,TRBV12-3/TRBV12-4,NA
TGTGCCAGCAGTGACTCAGCTAGCGGGGGGTTCTCCTACAATGAGCAGTTCTTC,CASSDSASGGFSYNEQFF,TRBD2,TRBJ2-1,TRBV6-4,few
TGCAGTGCTAACGACAGGAACTATGGCTACACCTTC,CSANDRNYGYTF,NA,TRBJ1-2,TRBV20-1,few
TGCGCCAGCAGCAATTTATACGAGCAGTACTTC,CASSNLYEQYF,NA,TRBJ2-7,TRBV5-1,NA
TGCAGCGTTGAAGTGGGAAACACCATATATTTT,CSVEVGNTIYF,NA,TRBJ1-3,TRBV29-1,many
TGCGCCAGCAGCTTGGCCGGGACTAGAGGAGAGACCCAGTACTTC,CASSLAGTRGETQYF,TRBD2,TRBJ2-5,TRBV5-1,few
TGTGCCAGCAGGGACAGGAACGTCCCCGGGGAGCTGTTTTTT,CASRDRNVPGELFF,TRBD1,TRBJ2-2,TRBV2,NA
TGCGCCAGCAGCCAACGGGGGACCAAAAACATTCAGTACTTC,CASSQRGTKNIQYF,NA,TRBJ2-4,TRBV4-3,few
TGTGCCAGCGGGACACTGATCCCTGGGGCCAACGTCCTGACTTTC,CASGTLIPGANVLTF,NA,TRBJ2-6,TRBV19,many
TGTGCCAGCTGCCAATCAGGGGCAGAGACCCAGTACTTC,CASCQSGAETQYF,NA,TRBJ2-5,TRBV18,NA
TGCAGCGTTGAAGACTATCGGGACAGGAGCTACGAGCAGTACTTC,CSVEDYRDRSYEQYF,TRBD1,TRBJ2-7,TRBV29-1,few
TGTGCCAGCAGTAGAGGGGGTTTCGGGGAGACCCAGTACTTC,CASSRGGFGETQYF,NA,TRBJ2-5,TRBV6-5,NA
TGTGCCAGCACTGTACGGGACAGAGCCTACGAGCAGTACTTC,CASTVRDRAYEQYF,TRBD1,TRBJ2-7,TRBV6-1,NA
TGTGCCAGCTCACCAGGGAGAGGCTACGAGCAGTACTTC,CASSPGRGYEQYF,NA,TRBJ2-7,TRBV18,many